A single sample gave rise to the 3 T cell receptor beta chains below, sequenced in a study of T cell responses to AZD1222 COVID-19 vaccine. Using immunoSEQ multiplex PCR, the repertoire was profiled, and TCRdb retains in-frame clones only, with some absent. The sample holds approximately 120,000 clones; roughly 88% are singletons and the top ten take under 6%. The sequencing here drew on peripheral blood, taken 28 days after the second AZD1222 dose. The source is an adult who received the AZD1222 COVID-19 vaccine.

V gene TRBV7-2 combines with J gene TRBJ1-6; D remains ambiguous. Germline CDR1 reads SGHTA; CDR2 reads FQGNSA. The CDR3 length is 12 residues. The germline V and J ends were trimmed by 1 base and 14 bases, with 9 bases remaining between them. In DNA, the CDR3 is TGTGCCAGCAGCTTAGGATCCTCGGCCCTCCACTTT. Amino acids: CASSLGSSALHF.

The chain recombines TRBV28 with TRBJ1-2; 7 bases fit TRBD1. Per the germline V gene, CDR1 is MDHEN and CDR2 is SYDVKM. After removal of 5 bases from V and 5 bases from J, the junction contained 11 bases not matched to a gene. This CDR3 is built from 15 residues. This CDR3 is CASSPPTYRGYGYTF. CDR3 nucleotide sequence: TGTGCCAGCAGTCCACCAACTTACAGGGGTTATGGCTACACCTTC.

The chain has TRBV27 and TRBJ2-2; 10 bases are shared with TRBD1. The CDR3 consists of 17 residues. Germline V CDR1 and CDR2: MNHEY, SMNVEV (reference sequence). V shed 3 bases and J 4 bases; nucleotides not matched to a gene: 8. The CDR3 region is CASSFSVGTGVTGELFF. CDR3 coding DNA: TGTGCCAGCAGTTTTTCAGTGGGGACAGGGGTCACCGGGGAGCTGTTTTTT.